This section outlines one TCR beta chain sequence together with its context. The sample is drawn from a study of CD8+ T cells in alopecia areata. Turning to the study itself: Treated patients received oral tofacitinib, 5 to 10 mg twice daily.

Germline V lookup: CDR1 SGHDT, CDR2 YYEEEE. CDR3 length equals 14 residues. Trimming left V 5 bases short and J 1 base short, with 12 bases between. The sequencing template was cDNA reverse transcribed from extracted RNA. Assay used: immunoSEQ multiplex PCR; TCRdb lists only in-frame clones, some missing. The data contain 200,000 to 250,000 clones, around 62% of them singletons. The chain combines TRBV5-6 with TRBJ1-2; D call uncertain. This sequence originates from a human donor with alopecia areata. The source material was CD4+ T cells sorted from blood, sampled at week 0. CDR3 residues: CASRPLGVNYGYTF. The CDR3 DNA reads TGTGCCAGCAGACCCCTGGGAGTTAACTATGGCTACACCTTC.